What follows are 30 T cell receptor beta chains derived from one specimen sequenced in a study of cytomegalovirus exposure and HLA in healthy donors. Method: immunoSEQ multiplex PCR; TCRdb's copy keeps in-frame clones and lacks some. The table includes about 49,000 clones, 85% to 95% detected once. Sequenced: PBMCs. These receptors all stem from a man between 18 and 35 years old in good health and CMV-seronegative.

V gene TRBV11-3 combines with J gene TRBJ1-1; D perhaps matches TRBD1 (6 bases). CDR1 and CDR2 from the germline V gene are SGHNT and YENEEA. V lost 4 bases and J 3 bases, leaving 12 bases between the germline ends. The CDR3 contains 14 residues. The CDR3 protein is CASSSRGGYTEAFF. The CDR3 DNA reads TGTGCCAGCAGCTCCAGGGGAGGGTACACTGAAGCTTTCTTT.

This sequence joins TRBV27 and TRBJ2-1; 10 bases fit TRBD2. Germline V gene sequence: CDR1 MNHEY, CDR2 SMNVEV (reference sequence). The CDR3 spans 15 residues. The ends lost 4 bases at V and 9 bases at J; junction bases unmatched: 9. The CDR3 sequence: CASSWGSGRAAEQFF. The CDR3 DNA sequence: TGTGCCAGCAGTTGGGGGAGCGGGAGGGCCGCTGAGCAGTTCTTC.

The V call is TRBV2, the J call TRBJ1-5; D is perhaps TRBD1 (6 bases). Per germline, CDR1 SNHLY and CDR2 FYNNEI. The CDR3 has 15 amino acids. Trimming stripped 2 bases from V and 5 bases from J, with 13 bases between. The CDR3 reads CASSEWGQGYQPQHF. In nucleotides, the CDR3 is TGTGCCAGCAGTGAATGGGGGCAGGGCTATCAGCCCCAGCATTTT.

The rearrangement joins TRBV6-6 to TRBJ1-2; D call uncertain. Germline V lookup: CDR1 MNHNY, CDR2 SVGAGI (reference sequence). The CDR3 length is 15 residues. V was pared by 2 bases and J by 3 bases, with 13 bases between. In DNA form, the CDR3 reads TGTGCCAGCAGTTACCGTCGACCTGAGGACTATGGCTACACCTTC. Amino acids: CASSYRRPEDYGYTF.

The chain links TRBV2 to TRBJ2-1; TRBD2 agrees at 9 bases. CDR3 size: 17 residues. From germline, CDR1 is SNHLY and CDR2 FYNNEI. With 2 bases clipped from V and 8 bases from J, the junction kept 13 bases outside the gene matches. The CDR3 is CASSERAGGQGRYEQFF. The CDR3 DNA sequence: TGTGCCAGCAGTGAAAGGGCGGGAGGGCAAGGCAGGTATGAGCAGTTCTTC.

This chain uses TRBV5-1 with TRBJ2-1, with D uncertain. V shed 0 bases and J shed 4 bases, with 8 bases lying between them. Germline assignment: CDR1 SGHRS and CDR2 YFSETQ. This CDR3 has 14 amino acids. The CDR3 reads CASSLVYAYNEQFF. The CDR3 region has the DNA TGCGCCAGCAGCTTGGTATACGCGTACAATGAGCAGTTCTTC.

This rearrangement joins TRBV7-6 to TRBJ1-4, with TRBD1 matching 11 bases. This CDR3 comprises 16 residues. V was clipped by 5 bases and J by 8 bases; unmatched bases: 10. Germline CDR1 SGHVS, CDR2 FNYEAQ. CDR3 nucleotide sequence: TGTGCCAGCAGCCAGAGGACAGGGGGCGTCAGAGAAAAACTGTTTTTT. Protein sequence: CASSQRTGGVREKLFF.

This clone was seen just once. The rearrangement links TRBV28 to TRBJ2-1; tentatively, D is TRBD2 (5 bases). The V gene lost 2 bases and the J gene lost 0 bases, with 8 bases spanning the gap. CDR3 length equals 15 residues. Germline assignment: CDR1 MDHEN and CDR2 SYDVKM. For the CDR3, the DNA is TGTGCCAGCAGTTTAAGGAGGAGCTCCTACAATGAGCAGTTCTTC. It specifies CASSLRRSSYNEQFF.

The chain links TRBV28 to TRBJ2-2; 11 nucleotides align to TRBD1. This CDR3 comprises 16 residues. Germline loops: CDR1 MDHEN, CDR2 SYDVKM. V gave up 1 base and J gave up 4 bases; unmatched junction bases: 2. CDR3 sequence reads: CASSLLGTGGTGELFF. CDR3 nucleotides: TGTGCCAGCAGTTTATTGGGGACAGGGGGCACCGGGGAGCTGTTTTTT. The full variable domain, with the rest looked up from reference TRBV28 and TRBJ2-2, is DVKVTQSSRYLVKRTGEKVFLECVQDMDHENMFWYRQDPGLGLRLIYFSYDVKMKEKGDIPEGYSVSREKKERFSLILESASTNQTSMYLCASSLLGTGGTGELFFGEGSRLTVL.

The chain combines TRBV15 with TRBJ2-3, with 8 bases identical to TRBD1. Germline CDR1 is LNHNV and CDR2 is YYDKDF (reference sequence). J lost 5 bases, V lost 1 base, and 2 bases had no gene match. The CDR3 has 14 residues. The chain's CDR3 is CATSRGQGQDTQYF. CDR3 bases: TGTGCCACCAGCAGAGGACAGGGGCAAGATACGCAGTATTTT.

The chain employs TRBV6-5 and TRBJ2-1, with a possible D match to TRBD1 (5 bases). Trimming pared 6 bases from V and 9 bases from J, leaving 18 bases between. From germline, CDR1 is MNHEY and CDR2 SVGAGI. The CDR3 loop spans 14 amino acids. The CDR3 DNA is TGTGCCAGCAGCAGGGATACCACCCCCGGTGAGCAGTTCTTC. This sequence encodes CASSRDTTPGEQFF.

The V and J genes are TRBV18 and TRBJ2-5; maybe TRBD1 (6 bases). V lost 5 bases, J lost 1 base, and 14 bases lay in between. The CDR3 has 15 amino acids. The V gene's germline CDR1 is KGHSH and CDR2 LQKENI. DNA for the CDR3: TGTGCCAGCTCATCACAGACAGGCGCCCAAGAGACCCAGTACTTC. Protein sequence: CASSSQTGAQETQYF.

The V and J genes are TRBV4-2 and TRBJ2-2; D not certain. The CDR3 has 16 residues. The germline CDR1 and CDR2 sequences are LGHNA and YNFKEQ. Trimming took 4 bases from V and 1 from J, leaving 13 bases between them. This chain's CDR3 is CASSLLGGKNTGELFF. The CDR3 bases are TGTGCCAGCAGCCTCCTCGGCGGAAAGAACACCGGGGAGCTGTTTTTT.

The V gene is TRBV7-9, the J gene TRBJ1-2; D is undetermined. CDR1 is SEHNR, CDR2 FQNEAQ, per germline (reference sequence). Between the trimmed V and J ends, which lost 4 bases and 8 bases, there was a span of 20 bases. The CDR3 runs 15 residues. The CDR3 region has the DNA TGTGCCAGCAGCTCCCCTGCTGAGGGTCTAGGGGGCTACACCTTC. Its translation is CASSSPAEGLGGYTF.

The chain joins TRBV11-3 to TRBJ1-2; 12 bases match TRBD1. The V and J ends lost 2 bases and 7 bases, in that order; junction bases with no gene match: 8. The CDR3 length is 16 residues. CDR1 and CDR2 from the germline V gene are SGHNT and YENEEA. CDR3 loop: CASSLRGQGAYSGYTF. As DNA, the CDR3 is TGTGCCAGCAGCTTAAGGGGACAGGGGGCGTACTCTGGCTACACCTTC.

V is TRBV11-3 and J is TRBJ2-2, with TRBD2 matching over 7 bases. Germline assignment: CDR1 SGHNT and CDR2 YENEEA. Trimming cost V 5 bases and J 11 bases; bases outside gene matches: 11. The CDR3 totals 14 residues. The CDR3 nucleotides are TGTGCCAGCAGCAGTGGCCCTAGCGGAGCCGAGCTGTTTTTT. Protein product: CASSSGPSGAELFF.

This rearrangement joins TRBV18 to TRBJ1-4; D call uncertain. The CDR3 is 13 residues long. Trimming took off 1 base at V and 8 bases at J, with 8 bases between the two ends. Germline CDR1 KGHSH, CDR2 LQKENI. CDR3 residues: CASSPLSGEKLFF. The CDR3 bases are TGTGCCAGCTCACCACTGTCGGGGGAAAAACTGTTTTTT.

The gene calls are TRBV10-3 and TRBJ2-7, with D tentatively TRBD1 (5 bases). The germline V and J ends were trimmed by 3 bases and 3 bases, with 12 bases remaining between them. CDR1 is ENHRY and CDR2 is SYGVKD in the germline V gene. This CDR3 has 14 amino acids. This CDR3 is CAISDSGQGYEQYF. Here the CDR3 DNA reads TGTGCCATCAGTGATAGTGGGCAGGGCTACGAGCAGTACTTC.

The V call is TRBV28, the J call TRBJ1-3; D might be TRBD1 (6 bases). CDR1 and CDR2 (germline): MDHEN, SYDVKM. Trimming took 6 bases from V and 0 from J, leaving 15 bases between them. The CDR3 is 16 residues long. CDR3 coding DNA: TGTGCCAGCAGCAGCTTACCAGGGGACTCTGGAAACACCATATATTTT. As protein: CASSSLPGDSGNTIYF. Complete variable domain (other parts from reference TRBV28 and TRBJ1-3): DVKVTQSSRYLVKRTGEKVFLECVQDMDHENMFWYRQDPGLGLRLIYFSYDVKMKEKGDIPEGYSVSREKKERFSLILESASTNQTSMYLCASSSLPGDSGNTIYFGEGSWLTVV.

The genes are TRBV30 and TRBJ2-3; 7 nucleotides line up with TRBD2. Germline CDR1 and CDR2: GTSNPN and SVGIG (reference sequence). V shed 0 bases and J 4 bases; nucleotides not matched to a gene: 4. The CDR3 has 14 amino acids. CDR3 bases: TGTGCCTGGAGTGTAGGCGGGAGTGCAGATACGCAGTATTTT. It encodes CAWSVGGSADTQYF.

V gene TRBV27 combines with J gene TRBJ1-2; 8 bases align to TRBD1. Germline-derived CDR1 and CDR2 are MNHEY and SMNVEV (reference sequence). The V and J ends lost 3 bases and 4 bases, in that order; junction bases with no gene match: 7. The CDR3 totals 15 residues. CDR3 residues: CASSLSGQDGYGYTF. As DNA, the CDR3 is TGTGCCAGCAGTTTGTCGGGACAGGACGGCTATGGCTACACCTTC.

This CDR3 is CSSTGSGGSYEQYF. Written as DNA, the CDR3 is TGCAGCTCAACAGGGTCTGGGGGCTCCTACGAGCAGTACTTC. The J gene is TRBJ2-7, the V gene TRBV29-1; tentative D call: TRBD1 (6 bases). V shed 8 bases and J shed 0 bases, with 17 bases lying between them. CDR1 is SQVTM, CDR2 ANQGSEA, per germline. CDR3 length: 14 residues.

The DNA of the CDR3 is TGCAGCGCTCTGGCCCCAACAGGACTAGCGGGAGGACGCGGGGAGCAGTACTTC. Translating gives CSALAPTGLAGGRGEQYF. This sequence joins TRBV29-1 and TRBJ2-7, with 14 bases aligning to TRBD2. The V and J ends lost 7 bases and 7 bases, in that order; junction bases with no gene match: 21. The germline gives CDR1 SQVTM, CDR2 ANQGSEA. This CDR3 spans 18 amino acids.

This chain connects TRBV7-6 to TRBJ2-3; 7 bases fit TRBD2. V lost 4 bases to trimming and J lost 2 bases; unmatched junction nucleotides: 9. The CDR3 sequence is 16 residues long. Germline lookup yields CDR1 SGHVS and CDR2 FNYEAQ. CDR3 DNA: TGTGCCAGCAGCTCCTCCTTTCGGGAGGTCACAGATACGCAGTATTTT. Translation gives CASSSSFREVTDTQYF.

This chain connects TRBV13 to TRBJ2-2, with 11 bases that match TRBD2. V shed 4 bases, J shed 6 bases, and the junction held 7 bases outside the gene matches. The germline CDR1 and CDR2 sequences are PRHDT and FYEKMQ (reference sequence). The CDR3 spans 16 residues. CDR3 amino acids: CASSSLAGGPPGELFF. The CDR3 coding sequence is TGTGCCAGCAGCTCATTAGCGGGAGGGCCGCCCGGGGAGCTGTTTTTT.

The chain uses TRBV7-9 and TRBJ2-7; possible D gene TRBD2, 6 bases. The CDR3 is made up of 15 amino acids. From germline, CDR1 is SEHNR and CDR2 FQNEAQ (reference sequence). V gave up 5 bases and J gave up 3 bases, with 17 bases separating them. The CDR3 DNA is TGTGCCAGCAGCCAACCCGACGGGGGAGACTACGAGCAGTACTTC. Its translation: CASSQPDGGDYEQYF.

The V call is TRBV28, the J call TRBJ2-7, with 7 bases matching TRBD1. V shed 7 bases, J shed 1 base, and the junction held 7 bases outside the gene matches. The CDR3 is made up of 14 amino acids. Germline V lookup: CDR1 MDHEN, CDR2 SYDVKM. The CDR3 coding sequence is TGTGCCAGCACCCTAGGACAGGCGTCCTACGAGCAGTACTTC. Its translation: CASTLGQASYEQYF.

The chain is built from TRBV28 and TRBJ2-7; D call uncertain. In germline, CDR1 is MDHEN, CDR2 SYDVKM. This CDR3 region has 12 residues. With 3 bases removed from V and 7 bases from J, the gap between germline ends came to 10 bases. This CDR3 reads CASSFRVNEQYF. In nucleotides, the CDR3 is TGTGCCAGCAGTTTCCGGGTTAATGAGCAGTACTTC.

The chain uses TRBV29-1 and TRBJ2-3; D call uncertain. The CDR3 loop spans 13 amino acids. Trimming removed 2 bases from V and 0 bases from J, with 6 bases in between. Germline V gene lookup returns CDR1 SQVTM and CDR2 ANQGSEA. CDR3 amino acids: CSVEYGSTDTQYF. The DNA of the CDR3 is TGCAGCGTTGAATACGGGAGCACAGATACGCAGTATTTT.

The chain links TRBV5-4 to TRBJ2-3; 8 bases agree with TRBD2. Germline V CDR1 and CDR2: SGHNT, YYREEE (reference sequence). V lost 1 base to trimming and J lost 2 bases; unmatched junction nucleotides: 6. The CDR3 has 16 residues. For the CDR3, the DNA is TGTGCCAGCAGCTTGTTTCTTAGCGGGAACACAGATACGCAGTATTTT. Its translation: CASSLFLSGNTDTQYF.